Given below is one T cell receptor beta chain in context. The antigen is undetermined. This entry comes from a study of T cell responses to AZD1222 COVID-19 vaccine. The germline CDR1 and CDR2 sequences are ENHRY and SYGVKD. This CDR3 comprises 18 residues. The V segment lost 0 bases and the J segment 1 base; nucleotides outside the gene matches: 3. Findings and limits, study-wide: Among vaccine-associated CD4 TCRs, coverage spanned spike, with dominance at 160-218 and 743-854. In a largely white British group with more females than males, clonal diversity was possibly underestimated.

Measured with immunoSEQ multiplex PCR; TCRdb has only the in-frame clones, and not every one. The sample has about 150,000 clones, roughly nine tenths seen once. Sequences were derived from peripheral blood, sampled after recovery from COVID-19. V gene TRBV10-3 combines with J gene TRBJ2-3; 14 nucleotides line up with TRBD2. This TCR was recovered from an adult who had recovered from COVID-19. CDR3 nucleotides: TGTGCCATCAGTGAGTCGACTAGCGGGAGGGCGGGCACAGATACGCAGTATTTT. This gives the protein CAISESTSGRAGTDTQYF.